This TCR beta chain was profiled in a study of blood T cells in healthy people across ages. The CDR3 is 16 residues long. Germline V CDR1 and CDR2: KGHSH, LQKENI. V lost 2 bases to trimming and J lost 4 bases, with 18 bases between them. Study-wide results and limits: The diversity estimates, figures obtained from one million T cells, were considered underestimates. It was not known whether donors were CMV positive (a possible confounder of expanded clonotype changes).

About this clonotype: Its antigen is as yet unknown.

Combining a sample-barcoded 5' primer with a J-beta primer mix, a second PCR ran for about 7 to 11 cycles. Using its own MiXCR run on the 5' RACE reads, TCRdb lists one record per CDR3 protein. Among around 1,700,000 distinct CDR3 sequences listed, approximately 28% were seen once. The sample taken for sequencing was blood. The V gene is TRBV18, the J gene TRBJ2-7, with D perhaps TRBD2 (5 bases). The sequence was collected from a woman aged 25 to 39 in good health. CDR3 sequence reads: CASSPSMASTGYEQYF. The CDR3 region has the DNA TGTGCCAGCTCACCATCTATGGCGTCGACGGGGTACGAGCAGTACTTC. The whole variable domain, filled in from reference TRBV18 and TRBJ2-7, reads NAGVMQNPRHLVRRRGQEARLRCSPMKGHSHVYWYRQLPEEGLKFMVYLQKENIIDESGMPKERFSAEFPKEGPSILRIQQVVRGDSAAYFCASSPSMASTGYEQYFGPGTRLTVT.